A single sample is the source of the 20 T cell receptor beta chains below, sequenced in a study of beta chain features in type 1 diabetes. Sequenced material consisted of expressed TCRB transcripts (all of the isolated RNA was reverse transcribed). Using immunoSEQ multiplex PCR, the repertoire was profiled, and TCRdb retains in-frame clones only, with some absent. The sample yields 140,000 to 150,000 clones, approximately 52% seen once. The material sequenced was Tregs from blood. The receptors come from a man in his late teens or twenties in good health.

This clone appeared a few times. The V and J genes are TRBV5-6 and TRBJ2-1, with a weak D call TRBD2 (6 bases). This CDR3 region has 11 residues. Trimming pared 0 bases from V and 14 bases from J, leaving 9 bases between. Per germline, CDR1 SGHDT and CDR2 YYEEEE. CDR3 nucleotide sequence: TGTGCCAGCAGCTTGGCGGGGGTCGAGTTCTTC. Protein: CASSLAGVEFF.

The V call is TRBV14, the J call TRBJ2-1, with 12 bases aligning to TRBD2. The CDR3 covers 15 residues. V shed 1 base, J shed 10 bases, and the junction held 5 bases outside the gene matches. From germline, CDR1 is SGHDN and CDR2 FVKESK. CDR3 amino acids: CASSQGLAGVGEQFF. CDR3 nucleotide sequence: TGTGCCAGCAGCCAAGGACTAGCGGGAGTTGGAGAGCAGTTCTTC. Full variable domain (rest looked up from reference TRBV14 and TRBJ2-1): EAGVTQFPSHSVIEKGQTVTLRCDPISGHDNLYWYRRVMGKEIKFLLHFVKESKQDESGMPNNRFLAERTGGTYSTLKVQPAELEDSGVYFCASSQGLAGVGEQFFGPGTRLTVL.

J is TRBJ2-3 and V is TRBV19; unclear D gene. Germline values: CDR1 LNHDA, CDR2 SQIVND (reference sequence). The CDR3 spans 16 residues. V was trimmed by 3 bases and J by 0 bases, leaving 13 bases between them. In nucleotides, the CDR3 is TGTGCCAGTAGTATCAGACCGGGTCCAAGCACAGATACGCAGTATTTT. Protein product: CASSIRPGPSTDTQYF.

This clone showed up just a few times. The J gene is TRBJ1-2, the V gene TRBV28, with 9 positions matching TRBD1. Germline V lookup: CDR1 MDHEN, CDR2 SYDVKM. There are 15 residues in the CDR3. V lost 5 bases, J lost 8 bases, and 12 bases stayed unmatched. CDR3 in DNA: TGTGCCAGCAGTCACCGGACAGGGGCGAATGCCGGCTACACCTTC. This encodes CASSHRTGANAGYTF.

V gene TRBV28 combines with J gene TRBJ2-5; TRBD1 aligns across 7 bases. Germline CDR1 reads MDHEN; CDR2 reads SYDVKM. V lost 2 bases to trimming and J lost 2 bases; unmatched junction nucleotides: 2. The CDR3 totals 14 residues. In nucleotides, the CDR3 is TGTGCCAGCAGTTTAATGGGACAGCAAGAGACCCAGTACTTC. It encodes CASSLMGQQETQYF.

J is TRBJ2-7 and V is TRBV6-5; a weak D match, TRBD2 (5 bases). The CDR3 sequence is 16 residues long. Trimming cost V 2 bases and J 3 bases, with 17 bases left between them. The V gene's germline CDR1 is MNHEY and CDR2 SVGAGI. CDR3 DNA: TGTGCCAGCAGTTACACCGGAGGCGCTGATCTCTACGAGCAGTACTTC. Protein: CASSYTGGADLYEQYF.

The V call is TRBV7-2, the J call TRBJ2-1; TRBD2 agrees at 15 bases. Looked up from germline, CDR1 is SGHTA and CDR2 is FQGNSA. The length of the CDR3 is 17 residues. V shed 5 bases and J 10 bases; nucleotides not matched to a gene: 12. CDR3 nucleotides: TGTGCCAGCAGCCGATCGGGACTAGCGGGAGGAAAGGGGGAGCAGTTCTTC. Its translation: CASSRSGLAGGKGEQFF.

The chain is built from TRBV28 and TRBJ1-5; 9 nucleotides match TRBD1. J was trimmed by 7 bases and V by 5 bases; bases with no gene match: 6. CDR3 length: 14 amino acids. From germline, CDR1 is MDHEN and CDR2 SYDVKM. CDR3 in DNA: TGTGCCAGCAGTCCGGGGACAGGGTACCAGCCCCAGCATTTT. It codes for CASSPGTGYQPQHF.

CDR3 loop: CASSEGLVSYNEQFF. The DNA for the CDR3 is TGTGCCAGCAGCGAAGGACTTGTCTCCTACAATGAGCAGTTCTTC. The V call is TRBV5-8, the J call TRBJ2-1, with a tentative D call TRBD2 (5 bases). Germline lookup yields CDR1 SGHTS and CDR2 YDEGEE. V was clipped by 4 bases and J by 0 bases, with 11 bases between them. CDR3 size: 15 residues.

The CDR3 coding sequence is TGTGCCACACCGGAGACGCCGGGGACAGGGGGCAACTATGGCTACACCTTC. It specifies CATPETPGTGGNYGYTF. This chain links TRBV28 with TRBJ1-2; 12 positions match TRBD1. From germline, CDR1 is MDHEN and CDR2 SYDVKM. V was clipped by 10 bases and J by 2 bases; unmatched bases: 14. CDR3 length equals 17 residues.

The chain joins TRBV7-2 to TRBJ2-5; 7 nucleotides line up with TRBD2. The CDR3 totals 16 residues. Germline V gene data show CDR1 as SGHTA and CDR2 as FQGNSA. The V gene end was trimmed by 1 base and the J gene end by 5 bases; junction bases not matched to a gene: 10. In DNA form, the CDR3 reads TGTGCCAGCAGCTTAGTTGGGGCCGCGGGGGTTGAGACCCAGTACTTC. Translated: CASSLVGAAGVETQYF.

The V gene is TRBV18, the J gene TRBJ1-5; a weak D match, TRBD1 (5 bases). Germline CDR1 reads KGHSH; CDR2 reads LQKENI. V lost 3 bases and J 5 bases, leaving 11 bases between the germline ends. CDR3 length: 14 amino acids. Here the CDR3 DNA reads TGTGCCAGCTCACCCCAGGGTTGGGATCAGCCCCAGCATTTT. Amino acid sequence: CASSPQGWDQPQHF.

The sample holds one count of this clone. This sequence joins TRBV6-5 and TRBJ2-7, with 7 nucleotides matching TRBD1. The trim removed 0 bases at V and 5 bases at J, leaving 1 base unmatched. Germline-derived CDR1 and CDR2 are MNHEY and SVGAGI. The CDR3 is made up of 13 amino acids. CDR3 coding DNA: TGTGCCAGCAGTTACTCAGGGGGCAACGAGCAGTACTTC. Protein product: CASSYSGGNEQYF.

This clone was observed a few times. The chain recombines TRBV7-2 with TRBJ2-7; TRBD2 matches at 14 bases. This CDR3 has 16 residues. Germline trimming cut 4 bases from V and 6 bases from J; bases unmatched to any gene: 8. Per the germline V gene, CDR1 is SGHTA and CDR2 is FQGNSA. Here the CDR3 DNA reads TGTGCCAGCAGCTCCTACCGACTAGCGGGAGGGGGCGAGCAGTACTTC. It yields the protein CASSSYRLAGGGEQYF.

This sequence joins TRBV28 and TRBJ2-1; D possibly corresponds to TRBD1 (6 bases). V lost 2 bases to trimming and J lost 7 bases, with 15 bases between them. The CDR3 sequence is 15 residues long. The germline gives CDR1 MDHEN, CDR2 SYDVKM. DNA for the CDR3: TGTGCCAGCAGTTTAGGGCAGGGGCGATGGAATGAGCAGTTCTTC. This codes for CASSLGQGRWNEQFF.

The rearrangement links TRBV29-1 to TRBJ2-1, with 12 nucleotides matching TRBD2. With 7 bases clipped from V and 0 bases from J, the junction kept 7 bases outside the gene matches. There are 16 residues in the CDR3. The germline CDR1 and CDR2 sequences are SQVTM and ANQGSEA. The CDR3 loop reads CSGGTSGQSSYNEQFF. The DNA for the CDR3 is TGCAGCGGAGGGACTAGCGGGCAAAGCTCCTACAATGAGCAGTTCTTC.

A few counts support this clone. V is TRBV5-1 and J is TRBJ2-6; weak D call: TRBD1 (5 bases). CDR3 length: 14 amino acids. Per the germline V gene, CDR1 is SGHRS and CDR2 is YFSETQ. V was clipped by 4 bases and J by 4 bases, with 9 bases between them. CDR3 sequence reads: CASSLGEGANVLTF. CDR3 DNA: TGCGCCAGCAGCCTAGGGGAAGGGGCCAACGTCCTGACTTTC.

This chain links TRBV10-3 with TRBJ1-5, with a weak D call TRBD1 (6 bases). The V end was cut by 5 bases, the J end by 6 bases, with 11 bases between. Germline V gives CDR1 ENHRY, CDR2 SYGVKD. The CDR3 has 13 amino acids. CDR3 sequence (DNA): TGTGCCATCAGTCTCGACAGGACTCAGCCCCAGCATTTT. Its translation is CAISLDRTQPQHF.

This rearrangement joins TRBV18 to TRBJ1-1; the D is unclear. Deletions cut 8 bases from V and 0 bases from J, with 10 bases between. This CDR3 region has 13 residues. The germline gives CDR1 KGHSH, CDR2 LQKENI. CDR3 loop: CASTSRMNTEAFF. In DNA, the CDR3 is TGTGCCAGCACCTCTAGGATGAACACTGAAGCTTTCTTT.

This clone was observed a handful of times. The V and J genes are TRBV4-3 and TRBJ1-2, with TRBD1 matching 8 bases. CDR1 and CDR2 (germline): LGHNA, YSLEER. The CDR3 spans 15 residues. J was trimmed by 5 bases and V by 1 base; bases with no gene match: 6. This CDR3 is CASSQVFGQGYGYTF. Here the CDR3 DNA reads TGCGCCAGCAGCCAAGTTTTCGGACAGGGATATGGCTACACCTTC.